This is a list of T cell receptor beta chains from one sample in a study of blood T cell repertoires in COVID-19. Generated by immunoSEQ multiplex PCR, the TCRdb table keeps only in-frame clones and is missing some. The sample lists around 140,000 clones, about nine tenths occurring once. Sequencing was carried out using peripheral blood. The receptors here all came from a woman aged 50 to 65 with acute or convalescent COVID-19. CDR3s include the opening cysteine and the closing phenylalanine or tryptophan. D genes are given only for firm matches. Rows may omit the clone size; those that give it use once, few, many or a size class.

V,D,J,size,CDR3,DNA
TRBV28,.,TRBJ1-1,.,CASSSPPGGTPEAFF,TGTGCCAGCAGTTCCCCCCCGGGAGGGACCCCTGAAGCTTTCTTT
TRBV5-1,.,TRBJ2-7,.,CASSMTAGSYEQYF,TGCGCCAGCAGCATGACAGCCGGCTCCTACGAGCAGTACTTC
TRBV5-6,.,TRBJ2-7,once,CASSLASVKYEQYF,TGTGCCAGCAGCTTGGCGTCAGTAAAATACGAGCAGTACTTC
TRBV7-3,TRBD2,TRBJ2-1,.,CASSLGTSGNNEQFF,TGTGCCAGCAGCTTAGGGACTAGCGGGAACAATGAGCAGTTCTTC
TRBV9,TRBD2,TRBJ2-1,few,CASSVDSGPYNEQFF,TGTGCCAGCAGCGTAGATAGCGGGCCCTACAATGAGCAGTTCTTC
TRBV11-2,TRBD2,TRBJ2-4,.,CASSPSGSIAKNIQYF,TGTGCCAGCAGCCCGAGCGGGAGTATAGCCAAAAACATTCAGTACTTC
TRBV15,.,TRBJ1-2,.,CATSRVGGGYTF,TGTGCCACCAGCAGAGTAGGAGGTGGCTACACCTTC
TRBV10-1,.,TRBJ1-5,.,CASSNNNQPQHF,TGCGCCAGCAGTAATAATAATCAGCCCCAGCATTTT
TRBV3-1/TRBV3-2,TRBD2,TRBJ2-1,.,CASSQHPGTSGEQFF,TGTGCCAGCAGCCAACACCCCGGGACTAGCGGGGAACAGTTCTTC
TRBV9,.,TRBJ1-2,.,CASSVGGREYGYTF,TGTGCCAGCAGCGTAGGAGGCAGGGAATATGGCTACACCTTC
TRBV13,TRBD2,TRBJ2-5,.,CASSLTSGGEETQYF,TGTGCCAGCAGCCTGACTAGCGGGGGAGAGGAGACCCAGTACTTC
TRBV7-2,.,TRBJ2-1,.,CASRDTGLNNEQFF,TGTGCCAGCAGAGACACTGGCCTTAACAATGAGCAGTTCTTC
TRBV30,.,TRBJ2-5,once,CAWSVLPQETQYF,TGTGCCTGGAGTGTACTCCCCCAAGAGACCCAGTACTTC